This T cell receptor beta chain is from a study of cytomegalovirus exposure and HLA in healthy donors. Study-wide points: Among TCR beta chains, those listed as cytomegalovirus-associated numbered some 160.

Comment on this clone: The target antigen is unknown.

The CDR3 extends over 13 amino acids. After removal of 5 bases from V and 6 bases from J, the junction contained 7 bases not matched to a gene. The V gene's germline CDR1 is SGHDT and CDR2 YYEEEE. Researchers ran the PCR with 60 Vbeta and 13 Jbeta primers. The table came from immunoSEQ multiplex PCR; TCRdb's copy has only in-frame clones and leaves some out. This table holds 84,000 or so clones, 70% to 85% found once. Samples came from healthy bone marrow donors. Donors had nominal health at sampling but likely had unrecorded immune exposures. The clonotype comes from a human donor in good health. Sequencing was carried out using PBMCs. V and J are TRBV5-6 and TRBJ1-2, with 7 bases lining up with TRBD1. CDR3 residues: CASSLGGRDGYTF. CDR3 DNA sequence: TGTGCCAGCAGTCTAGGGGGCAGGGATGGCTACACCTTC.